These T cell receptor beta chains were read from a single sample in a study of response to subunit inactivated influenza vaccine. TCRdb ran MiXCR on the RT-PCR reads and lists one entry per CDR3 protein. The sample comprises 500,000 to 600,000 distinct CDR3 sequences, approximately 13% of which are singletons, and roughly 14% rests with the top ten. Sequencing was performed on PBMCs from blood, taken more than 35 days after vaccination. These TCRs come from a man aged 50-59 years who received an inactivated influenza vaccine. CDR3s include the opening cysteine and the closing phenylalanine or tryptophan. D genes are given only for firm matches. Only some rows state a clone size, as once, few, many or a class for expanded clones.

>18|TRBJ2-1|TRBD2|TRBV11-1|few
TGTGCCAGCAGCCCCGGGACTAGCGGGAGATGGGCTACAAGTGAGCAGTTCTTC
CASSPGTSGRWATSEQFF
>16|TRBJ2-1|TRBD1|TRBV28|many
TGTGCCAGCGTACCAACGGTAGGGGGCTTGTACAATGAGCAGTTCTTC
CASVPTVGGLYNEQFF
>14|TRBJ1-1|.|TRBV20-1|many
TGCAGTGCCACCCTGGGGGGGTTGAACACTGAAGCTTTCTTT
CSATLGGLNTEAFF
>12|TRBJ2-5|.|TRBV12-3/TRBV12-4|few
TGTGCCAGCAGTTTAGCACCGGGGACCCAGTACTTC
CASSLAPGTQYF
>17|TRBJ2-3|TRBD1|TRBV5-1|.
TGCGCCAGCAGCTCCGCGGTCGGACAGGGGGTAGCGGATACGCAGTATTTT
CASSSAVGQGVADTQYF
>14|TRBJ1-2|TRBD1|TRBV20-1|.
TGCAGTGCTCTCGGACAGGGAGGGATCTATGGCTACACCTTC
CSALGQGGIYGYTF
>15|TRBJ1-4|.|TRBV15|many
TGTGCCACCAGCAGAGATATGAGGGTGGGCGAAAAACTGTTTTTT
CATSRDMRVGEKLFF
>13|TRBJ2-3|.|TRBV11-3|.
TGTGCCAGCAGCTTAGTTGCTGCAGATACGCAGTATTTT
CASSLVAADTQYF
>13|TRBJ1-6|.|TRBV12-3/TRBV12-4|.
TGTGCCAGCACCCAATGGATGAGTTCACCCCTCCACTTT
CASTQWMSSPLHF
>14|TRBJ2-5|.|TRBV5-1|.
TGCGCCAGCAGCTTGGCCTCTAGCCGGGAGACCCAGTACTTC
CASSLASSRETQYF
>14|TRBJ2-2|.|TRBV4-2|many
TGTGCCAGCAGCCAAAATGGGGACACCGGGGAGCTGTTTTTT
CASSQNGDTGELFF
>19|TRBJ2-3|.|TRBV28|.
TGTGCCACCGATAGTACCGCCCTCCGGGCCACAGGGAAAACAGATACGCAGTATTTT
CATDSTALRATGKTDTQYF
>15|TRBJ1-2|.|TRBV7-2|.
TGTGCCAGCAGCTTACCCCCGGGCCGAAACTATGGCTACACCTTC
CASSLPPGRNYGYTF
>14|TRBJ2-1|.|TRBV12-3/TRBV12-4|.
TGTGCCAGCAGCAGGGACGGCGTCTACAATGAGCAGTTCTTC
CASSRDGVYNEQFF
>15|TRBJ2-7|.|TRBV5-1|few
TGCGCCAGCAGCTTGCACGGACAGTCCCCCCACGAGCAGTACTTC
CASSLHGQSPHEQYF
>17|TRBJ1-1|.|TRBV11-2|.
TGTGCCAGCAGCTTAGTAGGTCCTGCAGGTCTGAGCACTGAAGCTTTCTTT
CASSLVGPAGLSTEAFF
>15|TRBJ2-3|.|TRBV28|many
TGTGCCAGCAGTTTACAGTTTCGAGTGGCAGATACGCAGTATTTT
CASSLQFRVADTQYF
>16|TRBJ2-4|TRBD2|TRBV28|.
TGTGCCAGCAGTTTCGACCAGCGGGGGGCAGGTAACATTCAGTACTTC
CASSFDQRGAGNIQYF
>15|TRBJ2-1|TRBD2|TRBV5-1|few
TGCGCCAGCAGCGGGACTAGCGGGGGTTACAATGAGCAGTTCTTC
CASSGTSGGYNEQFF
>14|TRBJ2-2|.|TRBV7-2|many
TGTGCCAGCAGCCTAACTACGAACACCGGGGAGCTGTTTTTT
CASSLTTNTGELFF
>11|TRBJ2-7|.|TRBV20-1|.
TGCAGTGCCCTTGCTCCCGGCGAGCAGTACTTC
CSALAPGEQYF
>13|TRBJ2-3|TRBD1|TRBV20-1|.
TGCAGTGCTAATGACAGGGTGAGAGATACGCAGTATTTT
CSANDRVRDTQYF
>15|TRBJ2-1|TRBD2|TRBV6-2/TRBV6-3|.
TGTGCCAGCAGTTTAGGCGGGGGGTTTTACAATGAGCAGTTCTTC
CASSLGGGFYNEQFF
>15|TRBJ2-5|.|TRBV10-3|.
TGTGCCATCAGTGAATCGGCAGGGCCCCAAGAGACCCAGTACTTC
CAISESAGPQETQYF
>15|TRBJ2-1|.|TRBV5-1|many
TGCGCCAGCAGCTTGGCTTGGGGGAACTACAATGAGCAGTTCTTC
CASSLAWGNYNEQFF
>14|TRBJ2-1|.|TRBV5-1|.
TGCGCCAGCAGCTTGGATCGGGGGGCCTATGAGCAGTTCTTC
CASSLDRGAYEQFF
>17|TRBJ2-3|.|TRBV20-1|.
TGCAGTGCTAGAGCATCGGGCAGGTCAGGCGGCACAGATACGCAGTATTTT
CSARASGRSGGTDTQYF
>13|TRBJ1-2|.|TRBV18|few
TGTGCCAGCTCACCCGACAGTTCCTATGGCTACACCTTC
CASSPDSSYGYTF
>14|TRBJ2-1|.|TRBV12-3/TRBV12-4|many
TGTGCCAGCAGTCCAGATTATGGTTTCAATGAGCAGTTCTTC
CASSPDYGFNEQFF
>15|TRBJ2-3|.|TRBV9|few
TGTGCCAGCAGCGTAGCTGGCCAGGCCACAGATACGCAGTATTTT
CASSVAGQATDTQYF
>18|TRBJ2-1|TRBD2|TRBV5-1|few
TGCGCCAGCAGCTCCCGGACTAGCGGGAGTTGGGGCTACAATGAGCAGTTCTTC
CASSSRTSGSWGYNEQFF
>14|TRBJ2-1|.|TRBV20-1|many
TGCAGTGCTTCTCCCGGGGCCTCCTACAATGAGCAGTTCTTC
CSASPGASYNEQFF
>12|TRBJ2-7|TRBD1|TRBV20-1|.
TGCAGTGCGAAGACAGGGGGATACGAGCAGTACTTC
CSAKTGGYEQYF
>19|TRBJ1-2|TRBD1|TRBV11-1|few
TGTGCCAGCAGCCCCACTAGCCCGGGACAGGGATGGCACCACTATGGCTACACCTTC
CASSPTSPGQGWHHYGYTF
>15|TRBJ1-5|TRBD1|TRBV10-3|.
TGTGCCATCAGTGAGTCCGGGACAGGGAGTCAGCCCCAGCATTTT
CAISESGTGSQPQHF
>15|TRBJ1-2|.|TRBV6-1|.
TGTGCCAGCACCCAGGCCGGGACCAACAACTATGGCTACACCTTC
CASTQAGTNNYGYTF
>15|TRBJ2-3|TRBD1|TRBV20-1|.
TGCAGTGCTAGCGGGACAGGGTCACGCACAGATACGCAGTATTTT
CSASGTGSRTDTQYF